This TCR beta chain was sequenced during a study of T cell clones after liver transplantation. The data were produced by immunoSEQ multiplex PCR, yet TCRdb's version contains in-frame clones alone and is incomplete. The sample has more than 75,000 clones, 65% to 85% seen once. With 2 bases removed from V and 3 bases from J, the gap between germline ends came to 14 bases. Looked up from germline, CDR1 is SGHAT and CDR2 is FQNNGV. The CDR3 loop spans 15 amino acids. The sequenced sample was CD4+ T cells from blood, obtained around 45 months after liver transplant. The source of this sequence is a human patient who received a liver transplant. Certain T cells may be donor cells from the graft. This chain connects TRBV11-2 to TRBJ2-7; a weak D match, TRBD2 (5 bases). The CDR3 sequence is CASSLQAVGRYEQYF. The CDR3 DNA reads as TGTGCCAGCAGCTTACAAGCGGTCGGACGCTACGAGCAGTACTTC.